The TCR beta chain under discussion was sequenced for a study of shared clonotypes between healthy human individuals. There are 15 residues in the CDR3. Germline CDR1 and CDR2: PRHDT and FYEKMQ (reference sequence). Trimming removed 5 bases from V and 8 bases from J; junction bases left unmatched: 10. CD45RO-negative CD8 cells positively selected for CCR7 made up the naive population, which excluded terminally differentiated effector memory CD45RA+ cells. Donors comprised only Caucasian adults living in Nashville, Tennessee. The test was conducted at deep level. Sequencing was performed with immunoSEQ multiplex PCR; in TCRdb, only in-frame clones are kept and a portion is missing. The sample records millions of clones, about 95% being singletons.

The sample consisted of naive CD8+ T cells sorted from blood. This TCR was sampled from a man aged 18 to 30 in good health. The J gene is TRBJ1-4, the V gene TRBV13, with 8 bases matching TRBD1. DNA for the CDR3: TGTGCCAGCAGCCCATCCGGGACAGGAAGCGAAAAACTGTTTTTT. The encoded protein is CASSPSGTGSEKLFF. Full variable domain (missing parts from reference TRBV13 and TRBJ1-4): AAGVIQSPRHLIKEKRETATLKCYPIPRHDTVYWYQQGPGQDPQFLISFYEKMQSDKGSIPDRFSAQQFSDYHSELNMSSLELGDSALYFCASSPSGTGSEKLFFGSGTQLSVL.